This TCR beta chain was identified in a study of T cells in Graves' hyperthyroidism and ophthalmopathy. Study-level background: Peripheral blood was acquired at first diagnosis, ahead of any therapy whatsoever.

Overall study results and limits: In the analysis, a 13 V-J model separated ophthalmopathy from stable hyperthyroidism.

Many counts were recorded for this clonotype. The antigen is not known. Possible read error: a much larger clone is one base away. Ophthalmopathy cases scored 3 or more on the Clinical Activity Score and 4 or more on NOSPECS grade, with duration below 3 months. In making diagnoses, clinical symptoms, serum thyroxine and TRAb, thyroid ultrasound and orbital computed tomography were all used. Using RNA transcripts as the source, TCR beta CDR3 regions were amplified. Primed by the HTBI set, a first-round RT-PCR was run on the TCR CDR3. TCRdb reanalysed the multiplex PCR reads using MiXCR and keeps one entry per CDR3 protein. The sample lists under 65,000 distinct CDR3 sequences, roughly 50% occurring once. CDR3 length equals 15 residues. Germline V lookup: CDR1 SGHNT, CDR2 YYREEE (reference sequence). V was clipped by 5 bases and J by 6 bases; unmatched bases: 10.

The TCR was taken from a woman aged 55-70 years with Graves' ophthalmopathy. The chain links TRBV5-4 to TRBJ2-7; TRBD2 aligns across 11 bases. Sequenced: blood. DNA of the CDR3: TGTGCCAGCAGTCTGCCGACTAGCGGGGTGGCCGAGCAGTACTTC. As protein: CASSLPTSGVAEQYF.